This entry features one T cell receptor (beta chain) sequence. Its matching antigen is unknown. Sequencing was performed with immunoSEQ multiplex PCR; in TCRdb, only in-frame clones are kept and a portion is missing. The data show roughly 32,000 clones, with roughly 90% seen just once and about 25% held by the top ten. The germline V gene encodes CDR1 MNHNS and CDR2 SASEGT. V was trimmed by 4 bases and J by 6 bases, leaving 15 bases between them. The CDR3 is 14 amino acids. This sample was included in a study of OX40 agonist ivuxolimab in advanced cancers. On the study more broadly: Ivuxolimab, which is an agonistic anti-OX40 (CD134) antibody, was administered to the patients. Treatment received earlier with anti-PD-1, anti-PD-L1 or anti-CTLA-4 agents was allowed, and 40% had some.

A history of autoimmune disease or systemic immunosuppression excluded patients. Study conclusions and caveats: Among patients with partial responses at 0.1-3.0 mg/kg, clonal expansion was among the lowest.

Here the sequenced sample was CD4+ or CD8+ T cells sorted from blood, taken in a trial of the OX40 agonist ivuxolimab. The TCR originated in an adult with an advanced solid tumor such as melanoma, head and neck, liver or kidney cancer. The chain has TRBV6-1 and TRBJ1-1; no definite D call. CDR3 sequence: CASSALGPAAEAFF. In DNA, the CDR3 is TGTGCCAGCAGTGCCCTGGGCCCGGCGGCTGAAGCTTTCTTT.